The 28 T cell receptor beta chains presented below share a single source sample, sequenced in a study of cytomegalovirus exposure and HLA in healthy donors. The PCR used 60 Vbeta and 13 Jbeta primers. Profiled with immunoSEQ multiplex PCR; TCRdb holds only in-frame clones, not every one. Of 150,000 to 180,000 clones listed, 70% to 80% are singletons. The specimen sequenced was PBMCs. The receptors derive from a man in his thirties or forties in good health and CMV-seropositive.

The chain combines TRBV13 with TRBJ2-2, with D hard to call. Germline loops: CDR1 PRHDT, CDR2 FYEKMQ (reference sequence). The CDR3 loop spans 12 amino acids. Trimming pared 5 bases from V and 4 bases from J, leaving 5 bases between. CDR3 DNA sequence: TGTGCCAGCAGCCCATCCACCGGGGAGCTGTTTTTT. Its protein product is CASSPSTGELFF.

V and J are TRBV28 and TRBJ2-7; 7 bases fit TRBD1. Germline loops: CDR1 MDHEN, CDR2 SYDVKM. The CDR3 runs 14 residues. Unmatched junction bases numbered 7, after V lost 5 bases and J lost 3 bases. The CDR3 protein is CASSAGTALYEQYF. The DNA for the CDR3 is TGTGCCAGCAGTGCCGGGACAGCCCTCTACGAGCAGTACTTC.

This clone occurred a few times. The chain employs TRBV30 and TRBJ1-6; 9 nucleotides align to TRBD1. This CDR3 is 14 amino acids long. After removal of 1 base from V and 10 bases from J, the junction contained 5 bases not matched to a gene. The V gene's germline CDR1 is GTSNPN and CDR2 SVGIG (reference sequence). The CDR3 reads CAWSGTGAQSPLHF. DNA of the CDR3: TGTGCCTGGAGTGGGACAGGGGCACAATCACCCCTCCACTTT.

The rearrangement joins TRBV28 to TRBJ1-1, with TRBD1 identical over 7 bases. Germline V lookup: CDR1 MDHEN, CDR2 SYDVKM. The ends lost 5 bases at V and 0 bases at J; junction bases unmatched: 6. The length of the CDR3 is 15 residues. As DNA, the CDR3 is TGTGCCAGCAGTCCGGACAGGAGAATGAACACTGAAGCTTTCTTT. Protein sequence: CASSPDRRMNTEAFF.

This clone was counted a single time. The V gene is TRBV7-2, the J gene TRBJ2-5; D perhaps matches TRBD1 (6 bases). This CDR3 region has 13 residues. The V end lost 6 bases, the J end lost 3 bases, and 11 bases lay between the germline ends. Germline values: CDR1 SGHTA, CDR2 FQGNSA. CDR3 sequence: CASRTRDKETQYF. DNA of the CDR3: TGTGCCAGCAGGACCCGGGACAAAGAGACCCAGTACTTC.

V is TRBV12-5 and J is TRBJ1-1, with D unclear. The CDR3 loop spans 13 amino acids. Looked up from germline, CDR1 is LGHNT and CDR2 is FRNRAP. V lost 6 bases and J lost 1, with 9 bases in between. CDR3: CASGRQENTEAFF. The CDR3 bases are TGTGCTAGTGGACGACAAGAGAACACTGAAGCTTTCTTT.

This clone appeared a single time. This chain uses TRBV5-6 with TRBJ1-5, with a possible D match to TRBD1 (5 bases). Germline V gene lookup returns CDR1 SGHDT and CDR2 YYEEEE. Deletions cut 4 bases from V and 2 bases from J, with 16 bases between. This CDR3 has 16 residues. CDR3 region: CASSPFSGGGNQPQHF. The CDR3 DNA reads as TGTGCCAGCAGCCCATTCAGCGGAGGGGGCAATCAGCCCCAGCATTTT.

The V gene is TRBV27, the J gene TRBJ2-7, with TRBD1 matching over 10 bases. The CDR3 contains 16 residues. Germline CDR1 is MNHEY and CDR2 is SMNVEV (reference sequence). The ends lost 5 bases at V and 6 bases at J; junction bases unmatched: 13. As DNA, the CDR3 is TGTGCCAGCAGTCCCTCCCCCGGGACAGGGGAGGGCGAGCAGTACTTC. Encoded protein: CASSPSPGTGEGEQYF.

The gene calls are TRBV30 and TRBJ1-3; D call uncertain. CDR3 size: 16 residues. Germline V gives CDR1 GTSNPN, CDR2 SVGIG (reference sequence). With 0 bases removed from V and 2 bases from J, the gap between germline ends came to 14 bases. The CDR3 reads CAWSVPGSFAGNTIYF. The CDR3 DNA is TGTGCCTGGAGTGTACCGGGGTCTTTTGCTGGAAACACCATATATTTT.

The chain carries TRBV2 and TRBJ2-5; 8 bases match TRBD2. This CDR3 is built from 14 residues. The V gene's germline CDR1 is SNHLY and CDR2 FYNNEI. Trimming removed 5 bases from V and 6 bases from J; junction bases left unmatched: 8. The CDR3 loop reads CASSSSAGEQTQYF. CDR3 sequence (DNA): TGTGCCAGCAGTTCCTCAGCGGGAGAGCAGACCCAGTACTTC. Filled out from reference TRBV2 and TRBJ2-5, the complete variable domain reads EPEVTQTPSHQVTQMGQEVILRCVPISNHLYFYWYRQILGQKVEFLVSFYNNEISEKSEIFDDQFSVERPDGSNFTLKIRSTKLEDSAMYFCASSSSAGEQTQYFGPGTRLLVL.

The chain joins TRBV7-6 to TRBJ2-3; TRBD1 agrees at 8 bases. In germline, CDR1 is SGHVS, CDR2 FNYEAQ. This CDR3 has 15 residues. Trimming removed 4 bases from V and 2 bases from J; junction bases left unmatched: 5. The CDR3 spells CASSSGQGYTDTQYF. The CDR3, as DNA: TGTGCCAGCAGCTCCGGACAGGGCTACACAGATACGCAGTATTTT.

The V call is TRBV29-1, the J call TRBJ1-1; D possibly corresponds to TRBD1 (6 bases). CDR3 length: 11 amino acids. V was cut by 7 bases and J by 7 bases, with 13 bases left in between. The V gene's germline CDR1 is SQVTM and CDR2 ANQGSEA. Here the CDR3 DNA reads TGCAGCGCCATGGACAGCATTGAAGCTTTCTTT. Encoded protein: CSAMDSIEAFF.

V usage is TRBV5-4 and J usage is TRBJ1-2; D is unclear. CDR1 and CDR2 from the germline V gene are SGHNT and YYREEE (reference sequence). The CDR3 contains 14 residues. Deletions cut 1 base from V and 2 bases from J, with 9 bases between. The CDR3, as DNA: TGTGCCAGCAGCTTGCCGGCCAGGAACTATGGCTACACCTTC. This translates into CASSLPARNYGYTF.

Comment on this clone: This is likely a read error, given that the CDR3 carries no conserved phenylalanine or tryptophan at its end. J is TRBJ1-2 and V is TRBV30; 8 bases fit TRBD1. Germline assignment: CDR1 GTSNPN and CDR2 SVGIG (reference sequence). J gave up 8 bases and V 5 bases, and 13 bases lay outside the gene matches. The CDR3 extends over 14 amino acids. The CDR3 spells CAWYRGAGRNGYTL. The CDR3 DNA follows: TGTGCCTGGTACAGGGGGGCAGGAAGGAACGGCTACACCCTC.

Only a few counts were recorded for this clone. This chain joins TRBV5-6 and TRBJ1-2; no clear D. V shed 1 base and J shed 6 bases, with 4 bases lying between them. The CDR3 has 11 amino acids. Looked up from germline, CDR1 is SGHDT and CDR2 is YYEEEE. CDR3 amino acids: CASSLYDGYTF. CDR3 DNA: TGTGCCAGCAGCTTGTATGATGGCTACACCTTC.

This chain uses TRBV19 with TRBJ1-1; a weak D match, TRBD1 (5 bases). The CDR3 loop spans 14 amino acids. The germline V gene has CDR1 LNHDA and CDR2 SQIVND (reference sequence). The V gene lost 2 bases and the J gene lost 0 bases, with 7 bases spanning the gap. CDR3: CASSISGVNTEAFF. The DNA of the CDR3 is TGTGCCAGTAGTATATCGGGGGTGAACACTGAAGCTTTCTTT.

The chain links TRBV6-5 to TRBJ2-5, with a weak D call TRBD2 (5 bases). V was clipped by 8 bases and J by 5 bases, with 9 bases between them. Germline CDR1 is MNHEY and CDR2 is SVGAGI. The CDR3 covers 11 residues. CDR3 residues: CASQRDETQYF. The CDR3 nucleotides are TGTGCCAGCCAACGGGATGAGACCCAGTACTTC.

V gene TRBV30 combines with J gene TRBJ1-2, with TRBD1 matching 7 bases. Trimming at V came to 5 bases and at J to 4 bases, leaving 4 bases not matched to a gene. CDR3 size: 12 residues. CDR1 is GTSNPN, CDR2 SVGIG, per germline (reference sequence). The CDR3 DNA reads TGTGCCTGGGGGGACAGTGGCTATGGCTACACCTTC. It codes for CAWGDSGYGYTF.

Here the CDR3 reads CASSRRGGTHYNEQFF. CDR3 sequence (DNA): TGTGCCAGCAGCCGGCGCGGGGGGACCCACTACAATGAGCAGTTCTTC. The rearrangement links TRBV11-3 to TRBJ2-1, with 8 bases identical to TRBD2. In germline, CDR1 is SGHNT, CDR2 YENEEA. This CDR3 has 16 amino acids. V shed 5 bases, J shed 3 bases, and the junction held 9 bases outside the gene matches.

CDR3 sequence reads: CASSLTGGGNEQFF. The CDR3 DNA is TGTGCCAGCAGCCTGACGGGAGGGGGTAATGAGCAGTTCTTC. The chain uses TRBV7-9 and TRBJ2-1; TRBD2 matches 8 bases. V dropped 5 bases and J dropped 7; count of bases not matched to a gene: 7. The CDR3 loop spans 14 amino acids. The germline V gene encodes CDR1 SEHNR and CDR2 FQNEAQ (reference sequence).

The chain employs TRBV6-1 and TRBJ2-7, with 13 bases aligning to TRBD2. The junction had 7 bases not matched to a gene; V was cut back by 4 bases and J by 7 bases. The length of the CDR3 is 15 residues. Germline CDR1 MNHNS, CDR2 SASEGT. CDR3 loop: CASSATSGGAREQYF. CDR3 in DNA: TGTGCCAGCAGTGCCACTAGCGGGGGGGCCCGAGAGCAGTACTTC.

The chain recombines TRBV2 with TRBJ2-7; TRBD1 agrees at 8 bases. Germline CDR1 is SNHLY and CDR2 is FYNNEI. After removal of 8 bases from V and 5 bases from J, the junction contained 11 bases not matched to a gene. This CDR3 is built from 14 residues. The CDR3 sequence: CASWTDRVGNEQYF. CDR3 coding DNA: TGTGCCAGCTGGACGGACAGGGTAGGGAACGAGCAGTACTTC. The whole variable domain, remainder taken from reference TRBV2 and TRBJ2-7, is EPEVTQTPSHQVTQMGQEVILRCVPISNHLYFYWYRQILGQKVEFLVSFYNNEISEKSEIFDDQFSVERPDGSNFTLKIRSTKLEDSAMYFCASWTDRVGNEQYFGPGTRLTVT.

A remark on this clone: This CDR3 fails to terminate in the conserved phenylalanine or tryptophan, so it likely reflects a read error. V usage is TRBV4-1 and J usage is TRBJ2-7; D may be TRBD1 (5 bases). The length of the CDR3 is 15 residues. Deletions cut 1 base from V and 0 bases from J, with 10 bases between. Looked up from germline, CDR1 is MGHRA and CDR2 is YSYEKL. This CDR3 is CASSQVGASSYEQYL. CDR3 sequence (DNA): TGCGCCAGCAGCCAAGTAGGGGCGAGCTCCTACGAGCAGTACCTC.

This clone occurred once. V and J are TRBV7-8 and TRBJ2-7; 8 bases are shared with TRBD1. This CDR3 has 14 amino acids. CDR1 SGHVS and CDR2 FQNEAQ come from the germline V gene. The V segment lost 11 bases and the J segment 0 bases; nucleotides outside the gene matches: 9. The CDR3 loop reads CASRGTGSSYEQYF. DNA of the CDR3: TGTGCCTCCAGGGGGACAGGCAGCTCCTACGAGCAGTACTTC.

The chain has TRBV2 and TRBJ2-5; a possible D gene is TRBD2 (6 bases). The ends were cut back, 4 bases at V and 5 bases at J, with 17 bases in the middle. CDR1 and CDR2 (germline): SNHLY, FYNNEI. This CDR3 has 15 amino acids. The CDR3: CASSGIGGAPETQYF. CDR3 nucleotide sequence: TGTGCCAGCAGTGGGATTGGCGGGGCCCCTGAGACCCAGTACTTC.

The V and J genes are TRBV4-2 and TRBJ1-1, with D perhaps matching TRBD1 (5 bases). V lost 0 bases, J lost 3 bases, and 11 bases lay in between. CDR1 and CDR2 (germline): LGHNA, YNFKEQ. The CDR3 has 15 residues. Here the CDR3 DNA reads TGTGCCAGCAGCCAAGAATCAGGGAGGGACACTGAAGCTTTCTTT. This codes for CASSQESGRDTEAFF.

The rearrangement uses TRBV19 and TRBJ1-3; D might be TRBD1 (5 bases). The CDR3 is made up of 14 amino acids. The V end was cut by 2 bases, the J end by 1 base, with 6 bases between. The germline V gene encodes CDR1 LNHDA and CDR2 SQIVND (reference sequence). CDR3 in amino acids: CASSITGSGNTIYF. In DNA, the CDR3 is TGTGCCAGTAGTATAACAGGTTCTGGAAACACCATATATTTT.

Here the CDR3 reads CASSLTGVGKLFF. In DNA, the CDR3 is TGTGCCAGCAGCCTCACAGGGGTAGGGAAACTGTTTTTT. J is TRBJ1-4 and V is TRBV5-8; 7 nucleotides match TRBD1. Losses at the gene ends were 4 bases for V and 11 bases for J; bases not matched to a gene: 8. The CDR3 is 13 amino acids. CDR1 and CDR2 (germline): SGHTS, YDEGEE.